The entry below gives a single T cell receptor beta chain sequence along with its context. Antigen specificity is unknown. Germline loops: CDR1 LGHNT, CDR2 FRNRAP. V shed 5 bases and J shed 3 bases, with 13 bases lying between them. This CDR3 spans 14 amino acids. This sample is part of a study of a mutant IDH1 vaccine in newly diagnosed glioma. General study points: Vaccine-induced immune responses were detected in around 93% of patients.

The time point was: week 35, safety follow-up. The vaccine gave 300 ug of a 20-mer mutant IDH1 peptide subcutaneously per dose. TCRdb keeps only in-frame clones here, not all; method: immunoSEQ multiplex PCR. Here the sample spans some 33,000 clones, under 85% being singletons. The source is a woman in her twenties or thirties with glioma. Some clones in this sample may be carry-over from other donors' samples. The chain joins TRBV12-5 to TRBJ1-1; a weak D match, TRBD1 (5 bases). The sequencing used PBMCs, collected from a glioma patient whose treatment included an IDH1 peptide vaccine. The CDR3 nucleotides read TGTGCTAGTGGTATGAACACAGGCTACACTGAAGCTTTCTTT. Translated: CASGMNTGYTEAFF.